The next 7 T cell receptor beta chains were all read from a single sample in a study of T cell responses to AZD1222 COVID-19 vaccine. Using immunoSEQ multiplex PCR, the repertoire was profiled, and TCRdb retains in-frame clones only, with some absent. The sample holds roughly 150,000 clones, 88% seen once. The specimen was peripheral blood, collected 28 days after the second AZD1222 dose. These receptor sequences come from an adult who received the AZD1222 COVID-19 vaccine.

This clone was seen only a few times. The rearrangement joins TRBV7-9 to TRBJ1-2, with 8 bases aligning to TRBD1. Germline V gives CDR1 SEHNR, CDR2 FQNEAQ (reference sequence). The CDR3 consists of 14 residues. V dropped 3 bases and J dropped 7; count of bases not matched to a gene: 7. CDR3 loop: CASSLTGDEGGYTF. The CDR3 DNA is TGTGCCAGCAGCTTGACAGGGGATGAGGGTGGCTACACCTTC.

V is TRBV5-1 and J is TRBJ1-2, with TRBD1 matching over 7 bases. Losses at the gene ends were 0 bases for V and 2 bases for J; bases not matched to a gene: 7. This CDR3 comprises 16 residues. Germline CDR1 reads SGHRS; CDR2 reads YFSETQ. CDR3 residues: CASSLADRARNYGYTF. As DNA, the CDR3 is TGCGCCAGCAGCTTGGCCGACAGGGCGCGCAACTATGGCTACACCTTC.

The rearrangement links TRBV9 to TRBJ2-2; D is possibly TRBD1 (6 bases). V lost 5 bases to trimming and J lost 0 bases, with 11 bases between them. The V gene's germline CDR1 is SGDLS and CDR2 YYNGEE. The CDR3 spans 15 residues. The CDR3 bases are TGTGCCAGCAGAATGGGGACAACGAACACCGGGGAGCTGTTTTTT. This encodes CASRMGTTNTGELFF.

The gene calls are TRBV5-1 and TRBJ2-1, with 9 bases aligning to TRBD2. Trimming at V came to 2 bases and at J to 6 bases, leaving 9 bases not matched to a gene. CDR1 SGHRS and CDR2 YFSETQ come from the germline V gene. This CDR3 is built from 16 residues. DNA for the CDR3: TGCGCCAGCAGCTTTAGCGGGGGATCCCCTCTCAATGAGCAGTTCTTC. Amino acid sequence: CASSFSGGSPLNEQFF.

The chain's CDR3 is CASSQASGGAGTEAFF. The DNA of the CDR3 is TGTGCCAGCAGCCAGGCGTCAGGGGGCGCGGGGACTGAAGCTTTCTTT. The chain employs TRBV3-1 (or the pseudogene TRBV3-2) and TRBJ1-1; TRBD1 matches at 8 bases. The CDR3 sequence is 16 residues long. Per germline, CDR1 LGHDT and CDR2 YNNKEL (reference sequence). With V trimmed by 3 bases and J by 5 bases, 11 bases remained unmatched.

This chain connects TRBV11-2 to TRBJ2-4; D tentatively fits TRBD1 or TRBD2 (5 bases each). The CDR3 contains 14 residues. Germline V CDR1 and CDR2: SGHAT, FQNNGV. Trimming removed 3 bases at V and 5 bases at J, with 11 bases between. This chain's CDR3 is CASSLRGEQNIQYF. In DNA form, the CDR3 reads TGTGCCAGCAGCTTGCGAGGGGAGCAAAACATTCAGTACTTC.

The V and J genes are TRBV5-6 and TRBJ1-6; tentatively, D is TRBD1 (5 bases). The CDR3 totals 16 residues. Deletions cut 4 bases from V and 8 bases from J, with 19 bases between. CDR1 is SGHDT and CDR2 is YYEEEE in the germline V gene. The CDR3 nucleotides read TGTGCCAGCAGCCCAGTTTCCGGGGCCGGGGATTCACCCCTCCACTTT. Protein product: CASSPVSGAGDSPLHF.